The 4 T cell receptor beta chains listed next were all sequenced from one sample in a study of CXCR3-negative and CXCR3-positive naive CD8 T cells. In preparing the TRB cDNA libraries, 5' RACE with UMI labels was used. TCRdb re-called the 5' RACE reads; one entry per CDR3 protein, DNA not given. The data show roughly 40,000 distinct CDR3 sequences, and the top ten clones hold 1.6%. Sequenced material: naive CXCR3- CD8+ T cells from blood. Stated subset: CD45RO-CCR7+CD27+CD95- naive CD8+ T cells lacking CXCR3 (TNR3-). All receptors come from a human donor in good health. Some clones in this sample may be carry-over from other donors' samples.

In terms of frequency, this clonotype is medium-sized. This rearrangement joins TRBV5-1 to TRBJ2-2; TCRdb indicates TRBD2, and absent DNA this call remains unverified. This CDR3 region has 14 residues. Germline V gene data show CDR1 as SGHRS and CDR2 as YFSETQ. CDR3 loop: CASSRGLNTGELFF. Full variable domain (outside the CDR3, taken from reference TRBV5-1 and TRBJ2-2): KAGVTQTPRYLIKTRGQQVTLSCSPISGHRSVSWYQQTPGQGLQFLFEYFSETQRNKGNFPGRFSGRQFSNSRSEMNVSTLELGDSALYLCASSRGLNTGELFFGEGSRLTVL.

The gene calls are TRBV7-2 and TRBJ2-5; TCRdb's D call of TRBD2 is untestable without DNA. The CDR3 runs to 15 residues. The germline CDR1 and CDR2 sequences are SGHTA and FQGNSA. CDR3 in amino acids: CASSPWLADQETQYF.

This chain connects TRBV28 to TRBJ2-5; the TCRdb call, TRBD1, lacks DNA for checking. This CDR3 has 14 residues. CDR1 is MDHEN and CDR2 is SYDVKM in the germline V gene. The CDR3: CASSPDSRVVTQYF.

V gene TRBV29-1 combines with J gene TRBJ1-5. Germline loops: CDR1 SQVTM, CDR2 ANQGSEA. This CDR3 is 14 amino acids long. The CDR3 here is CSVNDPYSNQPQHF.